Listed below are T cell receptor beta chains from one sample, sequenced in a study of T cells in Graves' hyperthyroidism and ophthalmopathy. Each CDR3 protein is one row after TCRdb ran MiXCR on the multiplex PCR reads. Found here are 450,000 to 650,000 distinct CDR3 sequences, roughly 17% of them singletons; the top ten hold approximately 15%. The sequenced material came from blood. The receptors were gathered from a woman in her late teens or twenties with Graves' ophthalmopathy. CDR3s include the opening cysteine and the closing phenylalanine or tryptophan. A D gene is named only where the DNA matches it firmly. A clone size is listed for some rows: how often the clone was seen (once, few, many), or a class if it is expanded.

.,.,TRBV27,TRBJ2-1,CASRDGVTPYNEQFF,TGTGCCAGCAGGGATGGGGTGACGCCCTACAATGAGCAGTTCTTC
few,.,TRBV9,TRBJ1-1,CASSLRERTEAFF,TGTGCCAGCAGCCTCAGGGAAAGGACTGAAGCTTTCTTT
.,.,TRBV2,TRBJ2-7,CASNPESYEQYF,TGTGCCAGCAATCCTGAGTCCTACGAGCAGTACTTC
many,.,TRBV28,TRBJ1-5,CASSFTRTANQPQHF,TGTGCCAGCAGTTTTACACGGACAGCAAATCAGCCCCAGCATTTT
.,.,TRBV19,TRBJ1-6,CASSTGQSPGPLHF,TGTGCCAGTAGTACCGGACAGAGCCCTGGCCCCCTCCACTTT
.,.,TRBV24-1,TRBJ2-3,CATSNRLDTDTQYF,TGTGCCACCAGTAACCGGCTAGACACAGATACGCAGTATTTT
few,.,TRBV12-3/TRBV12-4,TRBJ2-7,CASTQETYEQYF,TGTGCCAGCACCCAAGAAACCTACGAGCAGTACTTC
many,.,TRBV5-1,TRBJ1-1,CASSLDRNTEAFF,TGTGCCAGCAGCTTAGACAGGAACACTGAAGCTTTCTTT
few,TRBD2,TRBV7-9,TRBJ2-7,CASSAGGTTLEQYF,TGTGCCAGCTCTGCGGGGGGGACCACCTTGGAGCAGTACTTC
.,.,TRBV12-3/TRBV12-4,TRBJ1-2,CASSLQNSDGYTF,TGTGCCAGCAGTTTACAAAATTCCGATGGCTACACCTTC
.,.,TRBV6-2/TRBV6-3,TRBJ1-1,CASSSGDGGMNTEAFF,TGTGCCAGCAGTTCAGGGGATGGCGGGATGAACACTGAAGCTTTCTTT
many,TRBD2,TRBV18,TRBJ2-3,CASSPTSEGTQYF,TGTGCCAGCTCCCCGACTAGCGAGGGTACGCAGTATTTT
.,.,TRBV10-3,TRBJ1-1,CAISGQTEAFF,TGTGCCATCAGTGGGCAGACCGAAGCTTTCTTT
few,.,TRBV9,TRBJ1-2,CASSVEGGVFGYGYTF,TGTGCCAGCAGCGTAGAAGGGGGGGTCTTCGGCTATGGCTACACCTTC
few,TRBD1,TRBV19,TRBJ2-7,CASSTGQGAIPYEQYF,TGTGCCAGTAGTACGGGACAGGGGGCGATACCCTACGAGCAGTACTTC
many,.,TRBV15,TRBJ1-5,CATSRDAKGDQPQHF,TGTGCCACCAGCAGAGATGCCAAGGGTGATCAGCCCCAGCATTTT
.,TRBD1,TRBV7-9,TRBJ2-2,CASSPVDRAPGELFF,TGTGCCAGCAGCCCAGTGGACAGGGCACCGGGGGAGCTGTTTTTT
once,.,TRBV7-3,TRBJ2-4,CASSSRGIPIAKNIQYF,TGTGCCAGCAGCTCGCGTGGGATTCCAATAGCCAAAAACATTCAGTACTTC
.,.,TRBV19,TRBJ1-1,CASSIGQFEAFF,TGTGCCAGTAGTATTGGGCAGTTTGAAGCTTTCTTT
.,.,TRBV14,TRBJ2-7,CASSQDIGTSHEQYF,TGTGCCAGCAGCCAAGATATCGGGACATCCCACGAGCAGTACTTC
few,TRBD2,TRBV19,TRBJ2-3,CASEGLAGGPTDTQYF,TGTGCCAGCGAGGGACTAGCGGGGGGGCCGACAGATACGCAGTATTTT